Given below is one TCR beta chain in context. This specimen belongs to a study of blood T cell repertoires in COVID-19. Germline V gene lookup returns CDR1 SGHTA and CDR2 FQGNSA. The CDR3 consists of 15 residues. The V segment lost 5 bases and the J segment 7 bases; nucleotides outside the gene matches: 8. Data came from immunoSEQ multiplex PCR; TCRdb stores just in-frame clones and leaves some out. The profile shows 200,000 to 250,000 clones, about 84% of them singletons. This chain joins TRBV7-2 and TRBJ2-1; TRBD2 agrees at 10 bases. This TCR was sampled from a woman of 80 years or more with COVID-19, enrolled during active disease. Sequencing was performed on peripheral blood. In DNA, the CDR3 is TGTGCCAGCAGCATCGGACTAGCGGAGGGGAATGAGCAGTTCTTC. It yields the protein CASSIGLAEGNEQFF.